The rows below give T cell receptor beta chains drawn from one sample of a study of identical twins. TCRdb re-derived calls from the 5' RACE reads in MiXCR, one entry per CDR3 protein. In the table there are hundreds of thousands of distinct CDR3 sequences, approximately 6.1% of which are singletons. Sequencing was performed on naive T cells sorted from blood. The receptors derive from a man aged 18-30 years in good health. CDR3s include the opening cysteine and the closing phenylalanine or tryptophan. A D gene is named only where the DNA matches it firmly. Some rows have no size entry. The others give once, few or many, or a class for an expanded clone.

clone size: few
V gene: TRBV18
J gene: TRBJ1-4
D gene: TRBD1
CDR3 DNA: TGTGCCAGCTCGAAAGGGACAGGGAATGAAAAACTGTTTTTT
CDR3 protein: CASSKGTGNEKLFF

clone size: few
V gene: TRBV28
J gene: TRBJ2-2
D gene: .
CDR3 DNA: TGTGCCAGCAGTTTAAGGTCGGCATGGACGGGCGGGGAGCTGTTTTTT
CDR3 protein: CASSLRSAWTGGELFF

clone size: few
V gene: TRBV11-1
J gene: TRBJ2-5
D gene: TRBD2
CDR3 DNA: TGTGCCAGCAGCCTCATCGTTAATCTAGCGGGAGGGGCGAAAGAGACCCAGTACTTC
CDR3 protein: CASSLIVNLAGGAKETQYF

clone size: .
V gene: TRBV6-1
J gene: TRBJ2-1
D gene: .
CDR3 DNA: TGTGCCAGCAGTGAAGCGGGCGCAGTTGGCTACAATGAGCAGTTCTTC
CDR3 protein: CASSEAGAVGYNEQFF

clone size: many
V gene: TRBV27
J gene: TRBJ2-7
D gene: .
CDR3 DNA: TGTGCCAGCAGACCACCGGCGCCAGGGGACTTCCACGAGCAGTACTTC
CDR3 protein: CASRPPAPGDFHEQYF

clone size: .
V gene: TRBV5-1
J gene: TRBJ2-1
D gene: .
CDR3 DNA: TGCGCCAGCGCCCTCCCCGGAGATGAGCAGTTCTTC
CDR3 protein: CASALPGDEQFF

clone size: many
V gene: TRBV6-5
J gene: TRBJ1-1
D gene: .
CDR3 DNA: TGTGCCAGCCTCAGGGGCGCTGAAGCTTTCTTT
CDR3 protein: CASLRGAEAFF

clone size: many
V gene: TRBV27
J gene: TRBJ2-7
D gene: .
CDR3 DNA: TGTGCCAGCAGCCCGGGGGGCGGGCTCGAGCAGTACTTC
CDR3 protein: CASSPGGGLEQYF

clone size: .
V gene: TRBV20-1
J gene: TRBJ2-7
D gene: TRBD1
CDR3 DNA: TGCAGTGCTATCGGACAGGGGGCGGGTCGATACTTC
CDR3 protein: CSAIGQGAGRYF

clone size: many
V gene: TRBV5-1
J gene: TRBJ2-1
D gene: .
CDR3 DNA: TGCGCCAGCAGCTCGGAGGTGAGCTCCTACAATGAGCAGTTCTTC
CDR3 protein: CASSSEVSSYNEQFF

clone size: .
V gene: TRBV12-3/TRBV12-4
J gene: TRBJ1-2
D gene: TRBD1
CDR3 DNA: TGTGCCAGCAGACTAGACAGGGATCCTGGCTACACCTTC
CDR3 protein: CASRLDRDPGYTF

clone size: many
V gene: TRBV10-1
J gene: TRBJ2-1
D gene: .
CDR3 DNA: TGCGCCAGCAGTGCACCGGGACAAGAGGGGTCCTATGAGCAGTTCTTC
CDR3 protein: CASSAPGQEGSYEQFF

clone size: many
V gene: TRBV20-1
J gene: TRBJ1-4
D gene: .
CDR3 DNA: TGCAGTGCTGCAGGGACGGAAATAGGTGAAAAACTGTTTTTT
CDR3 protein: CSAAGTEIGEKLFF